This record covers a single T cell receptor beta chain. The antigen remains unidentified. The sample contains more than one DNA sequence encoding this CDR3. This sample is drawn from a study of shared clonotypes between healthy human individuals. Findings and caveats of the study: Incomplete sequencing of sorted subsets was indicated by rarefaction despite large depth.

This CDR3 comprises 11 residues. The V gene lost 5 bases and the J gene lost 7 bases, with 3 bases spanning the gap. Germline assignment: CDR1 SGHTA and CDR2 FQGNSA. Libraries were prepared by immunoSEQ multiplex PCR; TCRdb keeps only in-frame clonotypes and omits some of them. The sample has 2 million to 2.5 million clones, 85% to 95% seen once. The sample was naive CD4+ T cells sorted from blood. As for subset: CD45RA+ positively selected. This rearrangement joins TRBV7-2 to TRBJ1-6; D ambiguous. This sequence originates from a man aged 18 to 35 in good health. CDR3 nucleotide sequence: TGTGCCAGCAGCAACAATTCACCCCTCCACTTT. Protein sequence: CASSNNSPLHF. Full variable domain (rest looked up from reference TRBV7-2 and TRBJ1-6): GAGVSQSPSNKVTEKGKDVELRCDPISGHTALYWYRQSLGQGLEFLIYFQGNSAPDKSGLPSDRFSAERTGGSVSTLTIQRTQQEDSAVYLCASSNNSPLHFGNGTRLTVT.